This is a list of T cell receptor beta chains from one sample in a study of cytomegalovirus exposure and HLA in healthy donors. The method was immunoSEQ multiplex PCR; TCRdb's version includes in-frame clones alone and lacks a portion of them. Here the sample spans 80,000 to 100,000 clones, 80% being singletons. Sequences were obtained from PBMCs. The origin of the receptors is a young man in good health and CMV-seronegative. The conserved cysteine and the conserved F or W are not part of the CDR3 here.

TRBV30	AWRNQSGQLPFNYGYT
TRBV4-2	ASSQVDHSKRGYWSDTQY
TRBV9	ASSVDSGSYNEQF
TRBV19	ASSPRDYGYT
TRBV5-4	ASSSLTENYEQY
TRBV5-1	ASSLGTGQGNEQF
TRBV5-1	ASRESGTGNYEQY
TRBV10-2	ASRRETGELF
TRBV6-4	ASSGDRDVEQF
TRBV10-3	AISESPGGNTEAF
TRBV9	ASSVHDRYTEAF